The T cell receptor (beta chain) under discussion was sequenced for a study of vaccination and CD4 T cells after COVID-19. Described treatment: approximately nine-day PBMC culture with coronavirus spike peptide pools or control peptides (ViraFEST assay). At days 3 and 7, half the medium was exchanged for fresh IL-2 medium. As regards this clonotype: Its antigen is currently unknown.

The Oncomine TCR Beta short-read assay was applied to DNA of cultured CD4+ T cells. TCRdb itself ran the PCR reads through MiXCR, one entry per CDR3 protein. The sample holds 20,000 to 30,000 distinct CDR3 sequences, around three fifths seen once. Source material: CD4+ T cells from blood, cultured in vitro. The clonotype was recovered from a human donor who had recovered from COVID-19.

The CDR3 loop is CASSLLTGSYGYTF. Written as DNA, the CDR3 is TGTGCCAGCAGCTTATTGACAGGGTCCTATGGCTACACCTTC. V is TRBV7-2 and J is TRBJ1-2, with 7 bases aligning to TRBD1. The CDR3 is 14 residues long. J gave up 4 bases and V 2 bases, and 4 bases lay outside the gene matches. The V gene's germline CDR1 is SGHTA and CDR2 FQGNSA.